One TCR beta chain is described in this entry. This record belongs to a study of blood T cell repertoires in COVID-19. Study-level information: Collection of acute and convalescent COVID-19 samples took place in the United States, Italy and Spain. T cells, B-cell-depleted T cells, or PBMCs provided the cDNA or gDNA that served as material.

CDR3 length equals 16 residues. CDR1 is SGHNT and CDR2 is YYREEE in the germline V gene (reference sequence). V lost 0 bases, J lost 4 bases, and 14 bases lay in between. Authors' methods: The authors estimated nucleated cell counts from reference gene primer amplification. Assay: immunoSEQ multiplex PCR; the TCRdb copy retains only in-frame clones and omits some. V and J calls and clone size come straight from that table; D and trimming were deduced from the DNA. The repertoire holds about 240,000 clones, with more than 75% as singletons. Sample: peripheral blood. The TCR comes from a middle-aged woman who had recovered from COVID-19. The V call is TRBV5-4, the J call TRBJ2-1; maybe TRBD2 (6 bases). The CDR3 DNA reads TGTGCCAGCAGCTTGGAGGTTAGCGGTGGGTACAATGAGCAGTTCTTC. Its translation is CASSLEVSGGYNEQFF.